This T cell receptor beta chain is from a study of T-cell reconstitution after alpha-beta-depleted transplantation in children. Preparation of the TCRbeta library was carried out with unique molecular identifiers. One entry per CDR3 protein, called by TCRdb with MiXCR from the PCR reads. Among about 460,000 distinct CDR3 sequences, roughly 10% were seen once, and the ten largest hold around 15%. The CDR3 has 16 amino acids. The chain has TRBV21-1 and TRBJ2-1; no DNA check was done on the table's D call, TRBD2. TRBV21-1 is tagged as a pseudogene. The sample consisted of PBMCs, mostly from graft donor cells, taken 180 days after TCRalphabeta/CD19-depleted stem cell transplant. This receptor was identified in a female patient aged 2 to 10 who had a stem cell transplant for aplastic anemia, so the T cells may come from the graft donor. The CDR3 loop reads CASSKPGLISYNEQFF. In DNA, the CDR3 is TGTGCCAGCAGCAAACCGGGACTTATCTCCTACAATGAGCAGTTCTTC.